The entry below describes one T cell receptor (beta chain). Its target is unknown. The CDR3 extends over 15 amino acids. Per the germline V gene, CDR1 is SQVTM and CDR2 is ANQGSEA. Trimming cost V 5 bases and J 4 bases; bases outside gene matches: 5. The entry originates in a study of blood T cells in healthy people across ages. Notes on the study in general: A strong correlation was seen between TCR beta diversity and naive T cell percentage.

Primed by a sample-barcoded 5' primer and a J-beta primer mix, a second PCR proceeded for 7 to 11 cycles. TCRdb used MiXCR to reprocess the 5' RACE reads, holding one entry per CDR3 protein. Of around 690,000 distinct CDR3 sequences in the sample, roughly three fifths are singletons; the top ten hold roughly 34%. The source is a man aged 55 to 70 in good health. The genes are TRBV29-1 and TRBJ2-6; TRBD1 aligns across 10 bases. The sequenced material came from blood. The chain's CDR3 is CSVRQGASGANVLTF. The CDR3, as DNA: TGCAGCGTTCGACAGGGGGCGTCAGGGGCCAACGTCCTGACTTTC.